Given below is one T cell receptor beta chain in context. This entry belongs to a study of shared clonotypes between healthy human individuals. Libraries were prepared by immunoSEQ multiplex PCR; TCRdb keeps only in-frame clonotypes and omits some of them. The table lists some 530,000 clones, around 73% of them singletons, with about 12% in the top ten. The CDR3 spans 15 residues. In germline, CDR1 is MRHNA, CDR2 SNTAGT. V was clipped by 4 bases and J by 3 bases; unmatched bases: 3. The receptor was isolated from a woman in her 40s in good health. Some clones in this sample may be carry-over from other donors' samples. Sequenced material: PBMCs. The genes are TRBV6-4 and TRBJ2-2, with 9 bases that match TRBD2. CDR3 DNA sequence: TGTGCCAGCAGTGTAATAGCGGGAGACACCGGGGAGCTGTTTTTT. As protein: CASSVIAGDTGELFF.